This T cell receptor (beta chain) was captured by sequencing in a study of blood T cell repertoires in COVID-19. Study details: Spain, Italy and the United States supplied samples that represented acute and convalescent COVID-19.

Original handling: Amplification of reference gene primers provided the estimated nucleated cell counts. The method was immunoSEQ multiplex PCR; TCRdb's version includes in-frame clones alone and lacks a portion of them. Clonal size and the V and J genes are those of that table, whereas D and trimming came from the DNA. The table includes approximately 140,000 clones, more than 85% detected once. CDR1 and CDR2 from the germline V gene are SGDLS and YYNGEE. Trimming removed 4 bases from V and 8 bases from J, with 16 bases in between. The CDR3 is 15 residues long. The sample consisted of peripheral blood. The clonotype comes from a man in his fifties with active or convalescent COVID-19. The chain joins TRBV9 to TRBJ1-6, with D perhaps matching TRBD1 (6 bases). The CDR3 region has the DNA TGTGCCAGCAGCTACCGGGACACCCTTGATTCACCCCTCCACTTT. Amino acid sequence: CASSYRDTLDSPLHF. Complete variable domain (other parts from reference TRBV9 and TRBJ1-6): DSGVTQTPKHLITATGQRVTLRCSPRSGDLSVYWYQQSLDQGLQFLIQYYNGEERAKGNILERFSAQQFPDLHSELNLSSLELGDSALYFCASSYRDTLDSPLHFGNGTRLTVT.